This TCR beta chain was retrieved from a study of blood T cell repertoires in COVID-19. Across the study: Researchers got acute and convalescent COVID-19 samples from the United States, Italy and Spain. The cDNA or gDNA used as material had been derived from T cells, B-cell-depleted T cells, or PBMCs.

Study processing details: By means of reference gene primer amplification, nucleated cell counts were estimated. Clones were sequenced by immunoSEQ multiplex PCR, and TCRdb holds only the in-frame ones, with some missing. V, J and clone size are taken as reported in that table, and D and trimming were inferred from the DNA itself. The table has tens of thousands of clones, 91% seen once. Germline CDR1 reads MDHEN; CDR2 reads SYDVKM. V lost 6 bases to trimming and J lost 1 base; unmatched junction nucleotides: 7. This CDR3 region has 16 residues. This chain joins TRBV28 and TRBJ1-3; 9 bases align to TRBD1. This sequence was found in a human donor in a cohort sampled during active COVID-19. Sequencing was carried out using peripheral blood. The CDR3 bases are TGTGCCAGCAGAGACAGGGGGACGAGATCTGGAAACACCATATATTTT. Translation: CASRDRGTRSGNTIYF.